This T cell receptor beta chain was documented in a study of molecular identifiers for immune sequencing clone quantification. This clonotype was seen a few times. The antigen remains unidentified. This CDR3 is built from 14 residues. Trimming pared 2 bases from V and 0 bases from J, leaving 7 bases between. The V gene's germline CDR1 is MNHEY and CDR2 SVGEGT. For bulk TCR libraries, previously described methods and listed TCR primers were used. TCRdb recomputed calls from the PCR reads with MiXCR, one row per CDR3 protein. The table has about 640,000 distinct CDR3 sequences, just under 20% seen once. Study-level findings and limits: Clones above 20 RNA copies contained over 97% of effector molecules and under 1% of naive molecules.

The TCR comes from a human donor in good health. Some libraries in this study had Jurkat cell RNA spiked in. The chain uses TRBV6-2 or TRBV6-3 and TRBJ1-2; D remains unclear. Source material: naive CD8+ T cells from blood, with Jurkat cell RNA spiked in. The subset was: FACS-sorted CD8+CD4-CCR7+CD45RA+ naive T cells. This CDR3 is CASSYGRTNYGYTF. Written as DNA, the CDR3 is TGTGCCAGCAGTTACGGGAGAACTAACTATGGCTACACCTTC.